This T cell receptor beta chain is from a study of blood T cell repertoires in COVID-19 (dated by TCRdb to 2018 to 2021). In terms of the full investigation: The collaborator samples originated in the United States, Italy and Spain and spanned the acute and convalescent phases of COVID-19. The samples were drawn from two sources: the first 160 participants of the ongoing ImmuneRACE study, and 1,200 or so subjects contributed by 6 global collaborators. The repertoires were released in a freely available public database intended as a resource for research on the immune response to SARS-CoV-2. Deeply sampled blood TCRbeta repertoires from subjects exposed to, actively infected with, or recovered from COVID-19 were included in the dataset. The prospective study material was composed of cDNA or gDNA derived from T cells, B-cell-depleted T cells, or PBMCs. Where available, HLA class I and class II types were obtained from metadata supplied by the sample provider rather than from assay-based typing. Nearly every sample came with metadata listing a de-identified subject ID, COVID-19 status, age in years and sex.

Remarks on this clone: No antigen is known for it. Per-nucleotide qualities are absent, and no much larger clonotype sits a single base away.

The full study reports these points: The quantity of clinical and demographic metadata differed by source and by participant and was supplied without curation.

Collaborating institutions collected whole blood in K2EDTA tubes following their own protocols. For TCRbeta analysis, collaborators shipped samples as frozen whole blood, isolated PBMCs, or DNA extracted from either of those sample types. TCRbeta CDR3 regions were amplified from genomic DNA by means of the immunoSEQ Assay, a bias-controlled multiplex PCR. In the authors' own workflow: The number of nucleated cells in each sample was estimated by amplification of reference gene primers within the assay. To quantify the absolute abundance of each unique TCRbeta CDR3 rearrangement, sequence reads were collapsed and filtered. For each sample, productive Simpson clonality was calculated by taking the square root of Simpson's diversity index across productive rearrangements. Sourced from immuneACCESS, this table was stored by TCRdb with only in-frame sequences that have V and J called. A share of the clones is absent; for the studies checked, an unresolved V gene accounts for under half, and the remainder has no known explanation. That table supplies the V and J calls and clone size; D and trimming were determined from the DNA. The sample table holds 180,000 or so clones, of which about 88% were seen once. About 0.95% of the sample goes to the ten largest clones.

CDR1 and CDR2, per the germline V gene, are MGHDK and SYGVNS. Cut back by 0 bases and 2 bases, the V and J ends lie 7 bases apart. From cysteine to phenylalanine, the CDR3 is 14 amino acids long. The sequence is cut down to CDR3 DNA, 42 bases in frame from base 1. The specimen sequenced was peripheral blood. The rearranged chain carries TRBV25-1 and TRBJ1-1, with the D gene uncertain. This TCR was sampled from a man younger than 30 with acute or convalescent COVID-19. The DNA reads as follows: TGTGCCAGCAGTGAATATCGGGATAACACTGAAGCTTTCTTT. This gives the protein CASSEYRDNTEAFF.